This TCR beta chain emerged from a study of regulatory T cells in long-lasting Graves disease. In building TCR beta libraries, iRepertoire HTBI primers were used together with Arm-PCR of CDR3 regions. TCRdb ran MiXCR on the multiplex PCR reads and lists one entry per CDR3 protein. The repertoire holds some 490,000 distinct CDR3 sequences, with about 11% as singletons. This clonotype was seen many times. Trimming stripped 1 base from V and 3 bases from J, with 10 bases between. Germline values: CDR1 KGHSH, CDR2 LQKENI. This CDR3 contains 15 residues. Noted time point: newly diagnosed GD, antithyroid drugs for less than 3 months. After RNA was extracted from PBMCs, the TCR library was made from it. This same sample was also part of a study on T cells in Graves' hyperthyroidism and ophthalmopathy.

The TCR comes from a woman aged 25 to 45 with Graves disease. V is TRBV18 and J is TRBJ1-5; D ambiguous. Sequenced material: peripheral blood mononuclear cells (PBMCs), taken at new diagnosis, from a patient treated with antithyroid drugs. The chain's CDR3 is CASSPQTGANQPQHF. The CDR3 DNA follows: TGTGCCAGCTCACCACAAACGGGAGCCAATCAGCCCCAGCATTTT.